The present TCR beta chain was sequenced within a study of blood T cell repertoires in COVID-19 (dated by TCRdb to about 2020). About the study as a whole: Samples from collaborators originated in the United States, Italy and Spain and spanned both the acute and convalescent phases of COVID-19. The prospective study material was composed of cDNA or gDNA derived from T cells, B-cell-depleted T cells, or PBMCs. The dataset comprised deeply sampled blood TCRbeta repertoires from subjects exposed to, actively infected with, or recovered from COVID-19. A freely available public database, intended as a resource for researchers studying the immune response to SARS-CoV-2, is where the repertoires were released. The samples were drawn from two sources: the first 160 participants of the ongoing ImmuneRACE study, and 1,200 or so subjects contributed by 6 global collaborators. Sample metadata almost always included a de-identified subject ID, COVID-19 status, age in years and sex. HLA class I and class II types, where available, came from metadata supplied by the sample provider rather than from assay-based typing. Here is what the overall study found, with its caveats: Clinical and demographic metadata were provided uncurated, with the amount varying by source and participant.

Whole blood was collected in K2EDTA tubes by collaborating institutions according to the institutions' own protocols. For TCRbeta analysis, collaborators shipped samples as frozen whole blood, isolated PBMCs, or DNA extracted from either of those sample types. Trimming removed 3 bases from V and 11 bases from J, leaving 8 bases between the germline ends. Spanning cysteine to phenylalanine, the CDR3 consists of 12 amino acids. Only the CDR3 part of the read is kept: 36 bases, read in frame from the first base. From a lookup of the germline V gene, CDR1 and CDR2 are SGHAT and FQNNGV. The immunoSEQ Assay, a bias-controlled multiplex PCR, was used to amplify TCRbeta CDR3 regions from genomic DNA. The authors' pipeline ran thus. The number of nucleated cells in each sample was estimated by amplification of reference gene primers within the assay. To quantify the absolute abundance of each unique TCRbeta CDR3 rearrangement, sequence reads were collapsed and filtered. For each sample, productive Simpson clonality was calculated as the square root of Simpson's diversity index over productive rearrangements. TCRdb limited this immuneACCESS table to in-frame rearrangements with V and J called. A share of clones is missing; checked studies link under half to unresolved V genes, and the rest is unexplained. The DNA was the basis for D and trimming; V, J and clone size are from that table. For this sample there are 80,000 to 100,000 clones; about 86% appear just once. The ten largest make up around 19% of the sample.

Points on this clone: Its specific antigen is unknown. Base qualities were left out, and no much larger clone turns up one base away.

Specimen: peripheral blood. Recombination connected TRBV11-2 to TRBJ1-6; confidence is insufficient to name the D gene. The TCR comes from a woman older than 75 with acute or convalescent COVID-19. The sequenced DNA: TGTGCCAGCAGCTTGCGGCTTCCACCCCTCCACTTT. Translated, this is CASSLRLPPLHF.